The 30 T cell receptor beta chains given below trace back to one sample, sequenced in a study of Graves' ophthalmopathy and Graves' hyperthyroidism. Transcripts of RNA were the source for amplifying TCR beta CDR3 regions. An initial RT-PCR round employing HTBI primers preceded a second-round multiplex PCR. A single record per CDR3 protein comes from TCRdb applying MiXCR to the multiplex PCR reads. The data hold a few hundred thousand distinct CDR3 sequences, with 15% to 20% observed a single time. Sequenced input: peripheral blood. These receptors were obtained from an adult woman with stable Graves' hyperthyroidism.

This chain links TRBV6-1 with TRBJ2-5; 8 bases are shared with TRBD2. Trimming removed 6 bases from V and 5 bases from J; junction bases left unmatched: 8. This CDR3 is 14 amino acids long. CDR1 is MNHNS and CDR2 is SASEGT in the germline V gene. The DNA for the CDR3 is TGTGCCAGCAGCTCCGGGGGGGAATTCGAGACCCAGTACTTC. This codes for CASSSGGEFETQYF.

This clonotype was recorded many times. CDR3 in amino acids: CASTKRTTLGTSSGNTIYF. CDR3 nucleotide sequence: TGTGCCAGTACCAAGAGGACCACCTTGGGGACCTCCTCTGGAAACACCATATATTTT. The chain employs TRBV19 and TRBJ1-3; D may be TRBD1 (5 bases). This CDR3 is built from 19 residues. Germline CDR1 is LNHDA and CDR2 is SQIVND (reference sequence). V dropped 7 bases and J dropped 0 bases, with 25 bases sitting between them.

V and J are TRBV11-2 and TRBJ2-2, with D perhaps matching TRBD2 (5 bases). The CDR3 spans 14 residues. The ends were cut back, 3 bases at V and 3 bases at J, with 8 bases in the middle. The germline V gene has CDR1 SGHAT and CDR2 FQNNGV. The CDR3 is CASSLERDTGELFF. CDR3 nucleotides: TGTGCCAGCAGCTTGGAGAGGGACACCGGGGAGCTGTTTTTT.

This clonotype appeared many times. The genes are TRBV5-1 and TRBJ1-1, with D maybe TRBD1 (5 bases). In germline, CDR1 is SGHRS, CDR2 YFSETQ. V lost 4 bases and J 0 bases, leaving 13 bases between the germline ends. CDR3 length equals 15 residues. CDR3 nucleotides: TGCGCCAGCAGCGACGACAGACACATGAACACTGAAGCTTTCTTT. Protein product: CASSDDRHMNTEAFF.

This clonotype was found many times. V usage is TRBV28 and J usage is TRBJ2-7; D may be TRBD2 (6 bases). The length of the CDR3 is 14 residues. Germline V lookup: CDR1 MDHEN, CDR2 SYDVKM. Trimming cost V 6 bases and J 1 base, with 13 bases left between them. CDR3 region: CASSWAGLSYEQYF. In nucleotides, the CDR3 is TGTGCCAGCAGCTGGGCGGGACTTTCCTACGAGCAGTACTTC.

This clonotype was seen many times. The chain couples TRBV5-1 to TRBJ1-6; TRBD1 might be the D (5 bases). The CDR3 extends over 15 amino acids. V shed 1 base and J shed 10 bases, with 15 bases lying between them. Germline assignment: CDR1 SGHRS and CDR2 YFSETQ. CDR3: CASSLYRQGVSPLHF. CDR3 DNA: TGCGCCAGCAGCTTGTATCGGCAGGGTGTATCACCCCTCCACTTT.

The V gene is TRBV6-1, the J gene TRBJ1-2; D is perhaps TRBD1 (5 bases). Germline assignment: CDR1 MNHNS and CDR2 SASEGT. This CDR3 is built from 14 residues. V dropped 7 bases and J dropped 3 bases, with 15 bases sitting between them. The CDR3 spells CASTWAGGDYGYTF. The CDR3 nucleotides read TGTGCCAGCACCTGGGCAGGAGGGGACTATGGCTACACCTTC.

This clonotype occurred many times. The chain has TRBV27 and TRBJ2-7; the match to TRBD2 covers 10 bases. V dropped 4 bases and J dropped 6; count of bases not matched to a gene: 6. CDR3 size: 14 residues. Germline-derived CDR1 and CDR2 are MNHEY and SMNVEV (reference sequence). The CDR3 sequence: CASSSLAGLGEQYF. The CDR3, as DNA: TGTGCCAGCAGTTCACTAGCGGGATTAGGCGAGCAGTACTTC.

This clonotype was counted many times. V usage is TRBV4-1 and J usage is TRBJ1-6; D gene ambiguous. The CDR3 totals 14 residues. Germline CDR1 MGHRA, CDR2 YSYEKL. V lost 3 bases, J lost 6 bases, and 9 bases lay in between. The CDR3 DNA reads TGCGCCAGCAGCCATCTGGGGTTTAATTCACCCCTCCACTTT. Protein: CASSHLGFNSPLHF.

Ten or more counts support this clonotype. The chain links TRBV6-6 to TRBJ1-3, with D uncertain. Germline CDR1 and CDR2: MNHNY and SVGAGI (reference sequence). Trimming removed 6 bases from V and 8 bases from J, with 20 bases in between. The CDR3 extends over 15 amino acids. In DNA form, the CDR3 reads TGTGCCAGCAGCAGACTCGTCTGGAGGGTTGACACCATATATTTT. Translated, it gives CASSRLVWRVDTIYF.

There are a few counts of this clonotype. The J gene is TRBJ1-1, the V gene TRBV5-1; D gene ambiguous. The V gene lost 5 bases and the J gene lost 0 bases, with 11 bases spanning the gap. Per the germline V gene, CDR1 is SGHRS and CDR2 is YFSETQ. There are 14 residues in the CDR3. As DNA, the CDR3 is TGCGCCAGCAGTGAAGACGGCCTGAACACTGAAGCTTTCTTT. Translated: CASSEDGLNTEAFF.

In this sample, this clonotype turned up many times. V and J are TRBV10-3 and TRBJ1-1; D is ambiguous. With 2 bases removed from V and 1 base from J, the gap between germline ends came to 5 bases. Germline values: CDR1 ENHRY, CDR2 SYGVKD. This CDR3 region has 13 residues. CDR3 sequence (DNA): TGTGCCATCAGTGAGGCGGGGAACACTGAAGCTTTCTTT. Amino acids: CAISEAGNTEAFF.

This clonotype was seen only a few times. The chain links TRBV7-8 to TRBJ2-7; no clear D gene. Looked up from germline, CDR1 is SGHVS and CDR2 is FQNEAQ. CDR3 size: 15 residues. The ends were cut back, 2 bases at V and 1 base at J, with 12 bases in the middle. The CDR3 protein is CASSLMQAASYEQYF. CDR3 DNA: TGTGCCAGCAGCTTAATGCAGGCAGCTTCCTACGAGCAGTACTTC. Combining the CDR3 with reference TRBV7-8 and TRBJ2-7 gives the whole variable domain GAGVSQSPRYKVAKRGQDVALRCDPISGHVSLFWYQQALGQGPEFLTYFQNEAQLDKSGLPSDRFFAERPEGSVSTLKIQRTQQEDSAVYLCASSLMQAASYEQYFGPGTRLTVT.

This clonotype was seen many times. V usage is TRBV30 and J usage is TRBJ1-1; D is possibly TRBD1 (6 bases). CDR1 is GTSNPN and CDR2 is SVGIG in the germline V gene (reference sequence). The V and J ends lost 2 bases and 5 bases respectively, with 15 bases between them. CDR3 length: 14 amino acids. The CDR3 coding sequence is TGTGCCTGGAGTTTCACAGGGCTGGGAACTGAAGCTTTCTTT. Translated, it gives CAWSFTGLGTEAFF.

This clonotype came up many times. The CDR3 DNA is TGTGCCAGCAGTGGACAGCGAGGGAACACTGAAGCTTTCTTT. It translates to CASSGQRGNTEAFF. The rearrangement joins TRBV6-1 to TRBJ1-1, with TRBD1 as a possible D gene (5 bases). Germline values: CDR1 MNHNS, CDR2 SASEGT. Trimming pared 4 bases from V and 1 base from J, leaving 10 bases between. The CDR3 has 14 residues.

The chain couples TRBV6-1 to TRBJ2-5; 8 bases are shared with TRBD1. The CDR3 has 13 amino acids. Germline trimming cut 8 bases from V and 5 bases from J; bases unmatched to any gene: 7. CDR1 and CDR2 (germline): MNHNS, SASEGT. The CDR3 DNA reads as TGTGCCAGCTGGACAGGGTCATCGGAGACCCAGTACTTC. Residues: CASWTGSSETQYF.

This clonotype has at least ten counts. The genes are TRBV4-1 and TRBJ2-7; a possible D gene is TRBD1 (6 bases). Germline V gene sequence: CDR1 MGHRA, CDR2 YSYEKL. V lost 0 bases and J 2 bases, leaving 8 bases between the germline ends. The CDR3 runs to 14 residues. This CDR3 is CASSQDEGAYEQYF. The DNA for the CDR3 is TGCGCCAGCAGCCAAGATGAGGGGGCCTACGAGCAGTACTTC.

The J gene is TRBJ2-2, the V gene TRBV10-2; D is perhaps TRBD1 (6 bases). The germline V and J ends were trimmed by 6 bases and 8 bases, with 22 bases remaining between them. The CDR3 contains 16 residues. Per the germline V gene, CDR1 is WSHSY and CDR2 is SAAADI. CDR3 loop: CASSQTGLFIPGELFF. In DNA, the CDR3 is TGCGCCAGCAGCCAAACAGGGTTATTTATTCCAGGGGAGCTGTTTTTT.

The chain has TRBV12-3 or TRBV12-4 and TRBJ2-5; TRBD2 aligns across 11 bases. The V gene end was trimmed by 5 bases and the J gene end by 0 bases; junction bases not matched to a gene: 8. The CDR3 loop spans 17 amino acids. The CDR3 coding sequence is TGTGCCAGCAGTCCCTACCGACTAGCGGGGTACCAAGAGACCCAGTACTTC. This translates into CASSPYRLAGYQETQYF.

The table lists this clonotype with many counts. The chain is built from TRBV7-8 and TRBJ1-6, with D unresolved. Trimming shortened V by 2 bases and J by 8 bases, and 13 bases separated the two germline ends. Per germline, CDR1 SGHVS and CDR2 FQNEAQ. This CDR3 has 15 residues. The CDR3 nucleotides read TGTGCCAGCAGCTTATCGTCCGTAAGGGATTCACCCCTCCACTTT. Translating gives CASSLSSVRDSPLHF.

This clonotype was observed at least ten times. V is TRBV4-2 and J is TRBJ2-6; the D is unclear. Germline V CDR1 and CDR2: LGHNA, YNFKEQ. The CDR3 spans 19 residues. With 5 bases removed from V and 0 bases from J, the gap between germline ends came to 20 bases. The CDR3 is CASSAQRGASSSGANVLTF. DNA for the CDR3: TGTGCCAGCAGCGCCCAGCGTGGCGCAAGTAGCTCTGGGGCCAACGTCCTGACTTTC.

The chain links TRBV6-1 to TRBJ2-3; possible D gene TRBD1, 6 bases. The germline V and J ends were trimmed by 3 bases and 8 bases, with 18 bases remaining between them. The CDR3 is 15 amino acids. CDR1 and CDR2 (germline): MNHNS, SASEGT. The DNA for the CDR3 is TGTGCCAGCAGTGACCTACAGGGTAGCGCAGGTACGCAGTATTTT. Its protein is CASSDLQGSAGTQYF.

This clonotype was observed at least ten times. The chain uses TRBV7-9 and TRBJ2-5; D is possibly TRBD1 (6 bases). Trimming removed 5 bases at V and 2 bases at J, with 12 bases between. The CDR3 has 14 amino acids. CDR1 is SEHNR and CDR2 is FQNEAQ in the germline V gene (reference sequence). In nucleotides, the CDR3 is TGTGCCAGCAGCGTAGGACAGATTCAAGAGACCCAGTACTTC. It translates to CASSVGQIQETQYF.

The table lists this clonotype with a few counts. Being one base from a much bigger clone, this may be a read error. CDR3 sequence: CASSPRRAEASEQYF. The CDR3 DNA reads as TGTGCCAGCAGTCCCCGGCGGGCGGAAGCAAGCGAGCAGTACTTC. The V gene is TRBV12-3 or TRBV12-4, the J gene TRBJ2-7, with D maybe TRBD2 (5 bases). The CDR3 is 15 residues long. V lost 5 bases, J lost 6 bases, and 20 bases lay in between.

This clonotype was counted ten times or more. Here the CDR3 DNA reads TGTGCCAGCAGCCCCGGAGGTCCAGGGGGAGAGGAGCTGTTTTTT. Protein: CASSPGGPGGEELFF. The chain couples TRBV7-8 to TRBJ2-2, with 7 bases aligning to TRBD1. The CDR3 has 15 amino acids. J was trimmed by 10 bases and V by 5 bases; bases with no gene match: 13. Germline lookup yields CDR1 SGHVS and CDR2 FQNEAQ.

This chain links TRBV6-1 with TRBJ2-7, with TRBD2 identical over 10 bases. The germline V gene encodes CDR1 MNHNS and CDR2 SASEGT. V dropped 2 bases and J dropped 5; count of bases not matched to a gene: 6. CDR3 length: 15 residues. CDR3 sequence: CASSEKGSGGHEQYF. CDR3 nucleotide sequence: TGTGCCAGCAGTGAAAAAGGTAGCGGGGGGCACGAGCAGTACTTC.

The sample holds many counts of this clonotype. The genes are TRBV6-1 and TRBJ1-6; D ambiguous. Per germline, CDR1 MNHNS and CDR2 SASEGT. The CDR3 loop spans 15 amino acids. Trimming took off 6 bases at V and 7 bases at J, with 16 bases between the two ends. CDR3 coding DNA: TGTGCCAGCAGCCAAGGACGGGGTTTGAATTCACCCCTCCACTTT. It yields the protein CASSQGRGLNSPLHF.

This clonotype occurred many times. The chain employs TRBV7-9 and TRBJ2-5; TRBD1 agrees at 7 bases. V shed 5 bases, J shed 3 bases, and the junction held 3 bases outside the gene matches. Germline CDR1 SEHNR, CDR2 FQNEAQ (reference sequence). This CDR3 is 13 amino acids long. The CDR3 region is CASSDTGEETQYF. In DNA form, the CDR3 reads TGTGCCAGCAGCGATACAGGGGAAGAGACCCAGTACTTC.

This clonotype was seen at least ten times. The rearrangement links TRBV4-1 to TRBJ1-2; perhaps TRBD1 as D (5 bases). CDR1 and CDR2 (germline): MGHRA, YSYEKL. V was cut by 1 base and J by 5 bases, with 17 bases left in between. CDR3 length: 16 residues. DNA for the CDR3: TGCGCCAGCAGCCAAGGGGGAATACTTGACAGTTATGGCTACACCTTC. Encoded protein: CASSQGGILDSYGYTF.

Many counts were recorded for this clonotype. The genes are TRBV6-5 and TRBJ2-5, with TRBD2 matching over 8 bases. CDR1 and CDR2 from the germline V gene are MNHEY and SVGAGI. V shed 2 bases and J 0 bases; nucleotides not matched to a gene: 8. This CDR3 spans 17 amino acids. Here the CDR3 reads CASSYTDSGAYQETQYF. For the CDR3, the DNA is TGTGCCAGCAGTTACACGGATAGCGGGGCGTACCAAGAGACCCAGTACTTC.